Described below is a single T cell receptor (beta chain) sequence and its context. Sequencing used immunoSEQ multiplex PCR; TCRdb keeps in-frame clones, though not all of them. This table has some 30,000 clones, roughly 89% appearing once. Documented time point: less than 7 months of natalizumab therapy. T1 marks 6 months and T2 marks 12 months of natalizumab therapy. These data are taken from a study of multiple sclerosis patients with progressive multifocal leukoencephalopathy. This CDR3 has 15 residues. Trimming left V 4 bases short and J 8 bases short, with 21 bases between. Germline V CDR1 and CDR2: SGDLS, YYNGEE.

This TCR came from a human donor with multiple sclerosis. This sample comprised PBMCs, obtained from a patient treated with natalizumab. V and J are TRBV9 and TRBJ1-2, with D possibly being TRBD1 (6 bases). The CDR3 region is CASSPEGGSYLGYTF. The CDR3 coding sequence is TGTGCCAGCAGCCCCGAGGGGGGCAGTTATCTAGGCTACACCTTC. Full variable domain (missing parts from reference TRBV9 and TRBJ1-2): DSGVTQTPKHLITATGQRVTLRCSPRSGDLSVYWYQQSLDQGLQFLIQYYNGEERAKGNILERFSAQQFPDLHSELNLSSLELGDSALYFCASSPEGGSYLGYTFGSGTRLTVV.